The 28 T cell receptor beta chains in this list originate from one sample, sequenced in a study of beta chain features in type 1 diabetes. Findings of the study overall: All four CD4+ subsets from Type 1 diabetes patients carried moderately but significantly shorter TCRB CDR3s.

Every bit of the isolated RNA underwent reverse transcription, so sequencing read expressed TCRB transcripts. Repertoires were generated with immunoSEQ multiplex PCR, while TCRdb's copy carries only in-frame clones and drops some. The sample has roughly 180,000 clones, approximately 7.9% seen once. Antigens of these TCRs are unknown. Sequencing used central memory CD4+ T cells from blood. The receptors stem from a young man with type 1 diabetes.

On this clone: Other DNA sequences in this specimen translate into the identical CDR3. V gene TRBV6-6 combines with J gene TRBJ1-5; no clear D gene. Germline V gene lookup returns CDR1 MNHNY and CDR2 SVGAGI (reference sequence). Trimming removed 0 bases from V and 2 bases from J, with 5 bases in between. This CDR3 has 14 residues. The CDR3 DNA sequence: TGTGCCAGCAGTTACTCGTCGGGCAATCAGCCCCAGCATTTT. Amino acids: CASSYSSGNQPQHF.

This CDR3 reads CAWDSDRGTPQHF. The CDR3 DNA follows: TGTGCCTGGGATTCGGACAGGGGAACGCCCCAGCATTTT. The chain uses TRBV30 and TRBJ1-5, with 9 positions matching TRBD1. The CDR3 totals 13 residues. Unmatched junction bases numbered 8, after V lost 5 bases and J lost 9 bases. CDR1 is GTSNPN, CDR2 SVGIG, per germline (reference sequence).

This clone was counted a few times. DNA of the CDR3: TGTGCCAGCAGTCACCCCGGAGAGACCCAGTACTTC. Translated: CASSHPGETQYF. This sequence joins TRBV6-1 and TRBJ2-5; D gene unclear. The germline V gene encodes CDR1 MNHNS and CDR2 SASEGT. Deletions cut 5 bases from V and 4 bases from J, with 8 bases between. The CDR3 extends over 12 amino acids.

The rearrangement links TRBV9 to TRBJ2-1; the match to TRBD1 covers 9 bases. CDR1 and CDR2 from the germline V gene are SGDLS and YYNGEE. V shed 2 bases, J shed 3 bases, and the junction held 3 bases outside the gene matches. The length of the CDR3 is 15 residues. DNA for the CDR3: TGTGCCAGCAGCGTCGGGACAGGGTTCTACAATGAGCAGTTCTTC. Residues: CASSVGTGFYNEQFF. Looking up the rest from reference TRBV9 and TRBJ2-1 gives the full variable domain: DSGVTQTPKHLITATGQRVTLRCSPRSGDLSVYWYQQSLDQGLQFLIQYYNGEERAKGNILERFSAQQFPDLHSELNLSSLELGDSALYFCASSVGTGFYNEQFFGPGTRLTVL.

Here the CDR3 reads CASYWRGSTDTQYF. The CDR3 nucleotides are TGTGCCAGCTATTGGCGGGGGAGCACAGATACGCAGTATTTT. This sequence joins TRBV2 and TRBJ2-3; 7 nucleotides agree with TRBD2. J was trimmed by 0 bases and V by 8 bases; bases with no gene match: 5. CDR3 length equals 14 residues. Per the germline V gene, CDR1 is SNHLY and CDR2 is FYNNEI.

The V gene is TRBV7-9, the J gene TRBJ2-5; TRBD2 is a possible D gene (5 bases). The DNA end lines up better with TRBJ2-7; the J call may be wrong. CDR1 is SEHNR, CDR2 FQNEAQ, per germline (reference sequence). The CDR3 runs 14 residues. CDR3 amino acids: CASSLAGASDEQYF. CDR3 bases: TGTGCCAGCAGCTTAGCGGGAGCTTCGGACGAGCAGTACTTC.

V and J are TRBV6-5 and TRBJ2-6, with D maybe TRBD1 (6 bases). V lost 7 bases and J lost 4, with 11 bases in between. Germline V lookup: CDR1 MNHEY, CDR2 SVGAGI. The CDR3 is made up of 14 amino acids. The CDR3 DNA follows: TGTGCCAGCAAATGGGGGCCCGGGGCCAACGTCCTGACTTTC. It translates to CASKWGPGANVLTF.

The V gene is TRBV11-2, the J gene TRBJ2-1; D is uncertain. Germline CDR1 reads SGHAT; CDR2 reads FQNNGV. CDR3 length equals 14 residues. Trimming took off 3 bases at V and 7 bases at J, with 13 bases between the two ends. The CDR3 DNA reads as TGTGCCAGCAGCTTGAGTTGGGCTTTAAATGAGCAGTTCTTC. Protein: CASSLSWALNEQFF. Complete variable domain (other parts from reference TRBV11-2 and TRBJ2-1): EAGVAQSPRYKIIEKRQSVAFWCNPISGHATLYWYQQILGQGPKLLIQFQNNGVVDDSQLPKDRFSAERLKGVDSTLKIQPAKLEDSAVYLCASSLSWALNEQFFGPGTRLTVL.

This clone occurred a few times. CDR3 region: CASSPLAGGNQETQYF. The CDR3 DNA reads as TGTGCCAGCAGTCCCTTAGCGGGAGGGAACCAAGAGACCCAGTACTTC. V usage is TRBV5-4 and J usage is TRBJ2-5; the match to TRBD2 covers 11 bases. Germline V gives CDR1 SGHNT, CDR2 YYREEE (reference sequence). The CDR3 is 16 residues long. J was trimmed by 0 bases and V by 5 bases; bases with no gene match: 6.

The genes are TRBV5-4 and TRBJ1-1; TRBD1 agrees at 8 bases. V shed 4 bases and J 0 bases; nucleotides not matched to a gene: 14. CDR3 size: 18 residues. CDR1 is SGHNT and CDR2 is YYREEE in the germline V gene (reference sequence). CDR3 sequence: CASSRSPTGAKMNTEAFF. The CDR3, as DNA: TGTGCCAGCAGCAGATCTCCGACAGGGGCTAAAATGAACACTGAAGCTTTCTTT.

In this sample, this clone turned up once. This rearrangement joins TRBV5-6 to TRBJ2-2; D is possibly TRBD1 (5 bases). Germline V gene data show CDR1 as SGHDT and CDR2 as YYEEEE. This CDR3 has 14 amino acids. The ends were cut back, 1 base at V and 3 bases at J, with 7 bases in the middle. Here the CDR3 reads CASSLFRDTGELFF. CDR3 DNA sequence: TGTGCCAGCAGCTTGTTCAGGGACACCGGGGAGCTGTTTTTT.

This clone has a handful of counts. The chain couples TRBV16 to TRBJ2-7; D is unresolved. Trimming removed 1 base from V and 1 base from J, with 14 bases in between. The V gene's germline CDR1 is KGHSY and CDR2 FQNENV. The CDR3 loop spans 16 amino acids. The CDR3 reads CASSQYSTTFSYEQYF. Here the CDR3 DNA reads TGTGCCAGCAGCCAATATAGCACTACCTTTTCCTACGAGCAGTACTTC. Full variable domain (rest looked up from reference TRBV16 and TRBJ2-7): GEEVAQTPKHLVRGEGQKAKLYCAPIKGHSYVFWYQQVLKNEFKFLISFQNENVFDETGMPKERFSAKCLPNSPCSLEIQATKLEDSAVYFCASSQYSTTFSYEQYFGPGTRLTVT.

This chain uses TRBV19 with TRBJ1-1; 7 bases match TRBD1. V was clipped by 5 bases and J by 3 bases; unmatched bases: 9. Germline-derived CDR1 and CDR2 are LNHDA and SQIVND (reference sequence). The CDR3 runs to 15 residues. The chain's CDR3 is CASSPRQGWDTEAFF. As DNA, the CDR3 is TGTGCCAGTAGTCCTAGACAGGGCTGGGACACTGAAGCTTTCTTT. Variable domain in full (rest from reference TRBV19 and TRBJ1-1): DGGITQSPKYLFRKEGQNVTLSCEQNLNHDAMYWYRQDPGQGLRLIYYSQIVNDFQKGDIAEGYSVSREKKESFPLTVTSAQKNPTAFYLCASSPRQGWDTEAFFGQGTRLTVV.

In this sample, this clone turned up a few times. The V and J genes are TRBV30 and TRBJ2-6, with D hard to call. Germline V lookup: CDR1 GTSNPN, CDR2 SVGIG (reference sequence). This CDR3 spans 13 amino acids. With 3 bases removed from V and 0 bases from J, the gap between germline ends came to 3 bases. This CDR3 is CAWSSSGANVLTF. The CDR3 DNA sequence: TGTGCCTGGAGCAGCTCTGGGGCCAACGTCCTGACTTTC.

The gene calls are TRBV28 and TRBJ1-2; D not resolved. Germline loops: CDR1 MDHEN, CDR2 SYDVKM. The CDR3 has 16 residues. V lost 5 bases, J lost 0 bases, and 16 bases lay in between. This CDR3 reads CASSPPVGDPNYGYTF. The CDR3 nucleotides read TGTGCCAGCAGTCCCCCCGTCGGGGATCCTAACTATGGCTACACCTTC.

The chain recombines TRBV5-4 with TRBJ2-3; 7 positions match TRBD2. CDR1 and CDR2 from the germline V gene are SGHNT and YYREEE (reference sequence). This CDR3 has 16 residues. V shed 4 bases and J 0 bases; nucleotides not matched to a gene: 8. CDR3 sequence reads: CASSPKRGASTDTQYF. CDR3 nucleotide sequence: TGTGCCAGCAGCCCTAAGCGGGGAGCTAGCACAGATACGCAGTATTTT.

A few counts support this clone. The chain is built from TRBV29-1 and TRBJ2-3; no clear D gene. The CDR3 contains 13 residues. Germline CDR1 SQVTM, CDR2 ANQGSEA. The germline V and J ends were trimmed by 0 bases and 3 bases, with 7 bases remaining between them. The CDR3 loop is CSVEEYSTDTQYF. The CDR3 DNA sequence: TGCAGCGTTGAAGAGTACTCAACAGATACGCAGTATTTT.

This chain uses TRBV5-6 with TRBJ2-1; 7 positions match TRBD1. Germline CDR1 and CDR2: SGHDT and YYEEEE. V was pared by 4 bases and J by 0 bases, with 10 bases of the junction left unmatched. CDR3 length: 17 residues. The CDR3 protein is CASSPYTGVPSYNEQFF. The CDR3, as DNA: TGTGCCAGCAGCCCATATACAGGGGTCCCCTCCTACAATGAGCAGTTCTTC.

V is TRBV7-2 and J is TRBJ2-3; 8 bases align to TRBD2. V was clipped by 5 bases and J by 5 bases; unmatched bases: 12. Germline values: CDR1 SGHTA, CDR2 FQGNSA. The CDR3 consists of 16 residues. DNA for the CDR3: TGTGCCAGCAGCCCACTAGCGGATGGGACGGGAGATACGCAGTATTTT. As protein: CASSPLADGTGDTQYF.

This chain uses TRBV6-1 with TRBJ2-3; D may be TRBD2 (6 bases). Trimming took off 0 bases at V and 7 bases at J, with 8 bases between the two ends. The CDR3 sequence is 13 residues long. In germline, CDR1 is MNHNS, CDR2 SASEGT. CDR3 coding DNA: TGTGCCAGCAGTGAAGCCGGGGGAAATACGCAGTATTTT. Protein sequence: CASSEAGGNTQYF.

This sequence joins TRBV27 and TRBJ2-7; possible D gene TRBD2, 5 bases. The V and J ends lost 6 bases and 9 bases respectively, with 15 bases between them. CDR3 length: 12 amino acids. Germline values: CDR1 MNHEY, CDR2 SMNVEV (reference sequence). The CDR3 nucleotides read TGTGCCAGCAGATCGTTCGGTCGGGGGCAGTACTTC. It translates to CASRSFGRGQYF.

There are a few counts of this clone. The chain carries TRBV20-1 and TRBJ2-3; D not resolved. From germline, CDR1 is DFQATT and CDR2 SNEGSKA (reference sequence). The V end was cut by 6 bases, the J end by 4 bases, with 8 bases between. This CDR3 comprises 11 residues. The CDR3 loop reads CSAPLADTQYF. For the CDR3, the DNA is TGCAGTGCGCCTCTAGCAGATACGCAGTATTTT.

This clone came up a few times. The V and J genes are TRBV4-3 and TRBJ1-5; D uncertain. Germline V CDR1 and CDR2: LGHNA, YSLEER. This CDR3 contains 14 residues. V lost 0 bases and J lost 4, with 7 bases in between. CDR3 nucleotide sequence: TGCGCCAGCAGCCAAGATAGAGCAAATCAGCCCCAGCATTTT. Protein product: CASSQDRANQPQHF.

This clone was picked up a small number of times. The rearrangement uses TRBV7-2 and TRBJ2-5, with 7 bases fitting TRBD1. The CDR3 extends over 15 amino acids. Germline V gives CDR1 SGHTA, CDR2 FQGNSA. With 3 bases clipped from V and 2 bases from J, the junction kept 6 bases outside the gene matches. For the CDR3, the DNA is TGTGCCAGCAGCTTTCTGACAGGGATTCAAGAGACCCAGTACTTC. Translating gives CASSFLTGIQETQYF.

This clone has a handful of counts. The genes are TRBV15 and TRBJ1-2; maybe TRBD1 (5 bases). V shed 0 bases and J shed 11 bases, with 16 bases lying between them. The CDR3 covers 14 residues. Germline loops: CDR1 LNHNV, CDR2 YYDKDF (reference sequence). CDR3 loop: CATSRDQMAGWYTF. Written as DNA, the CDR3 is TGTGCCACCAGCAGAGATCAGATGGCAGGGTGGTACACCTTC.

This clone has more than one count but fewer than ten. The chain uses TRBV5-1 and TRBJ2-5, with 7 bases that match TRBD1. J gave up 5 bases and V 4 bases, and 5 bases lay outside the gene matches. Germline V CDR1 and CDR2: SGHRS, YFSETQ. The CDR3 consists of 13 residues. The CDR3 sequence is CASSGQAPETQYF. CDR3 sequence (DNA): TGCGCCAGCAGCGGACAGGCCCCGGAGACCCAGTACTTC.

The chain uses TRBV5-1 and TRBJ2-5, with D perhaps matching TRBD2 (5 bases). The germline CDR1 and CDR2 sequences are SGHRS and YFSETQ. V lost 4 bases to trimming and J lost 5 bases, with 15 bases between them. The length of the CDR3 is 14 residues. The CDR3 region has the DNA TGCGCCAGCAGCGGAGGTCACTTGGGGGAGACCCAGTACTTC. It specifies CASSGGHLGETQYF.

This clone showed up just a few times. This chain uses TRBV27 with TRBJ2-7; the match to TRBD1 covers 8 bases. Germline lookup yields CDR1 MNHEY and CDR2 SMNVEV (reference sequence). The CDR3 runs 13 residues. Unmatched junction bases numbered 5, after V lost 10 bases and J lost 0 bases. The CDR3 reads CATAGTGSYEQYF. In DNA, the CDR3 is TGTGCCACCGCCGGGACAGGCTCCTACGAGCAGTACTTC.